The 6 T cell receptor beta chains below were found in one sample sequenced in a study of control samples from healthy donors and cancer patients (dated by TCRdb to about 2020). Libraries were prepared through the immunoSEQ multiplex PCR assay. The table was pulled from immuneACCESS by TCRdb, which kept in-frame rearrangements only. Such tables lose some clones; where checked, under half of the loss comes from unresolved V genes, and the rest has no known cause. This sample lists approximately 60,000 clones; 90% were detected once. The ten most abundant clones make up about 1.2% of the sample. Sequences were obtained from PBMCs. All receptors come from a woman in her fifties or sixties with colorectal cancer.

The chain couples TRBV19 to TRBJ1-5; possibly TRBD1 for D (5 bases). This CDR3 is 14 amino acids long. Germline V gene sequence: CDR1 LNHDA, CDR2 SQIVND (reference sequence). V was trimmed by 6 bases and J by 3 bases, leaving 12 bases between them. The CDR3 region is CASRTGQINQPQHF. The CDR3 region has the DNA TGTGCCAGTAGAACAGGTCAGATCAATCAGCCCCAGCATTTT.

This clone was seen a few times. V is TRBV28 and J is TRBJ1-2; D gene uncertain. This CDR3 contains 14 residues. Germline loops: CDR1 MDHEN, CDR2 SYDVKM. Trimming shortened V by 6 bases and J by 0 bases, and 11 bases separated the two germline ends. The CDR3 is CASRPTTANYGYTF. CDR3 nucleotide sequence: TGTGCCAGCAGACCGACAACCGCTAACTATGGCTACACCTTC.

The V and J genes are TRBV5-1 and TRBJ1-2, with TRBD1 as a possible D gene (5 bases). Trimming stripped 0 bases from V and 8 bases from J, with 11 bases between. Germline CDR1 SGHRS, CDR2 YFSETQ. This CDR3 comprises 13 residues. CDR3 in DNA: TGCGCCAGCAGCTTGGAATCAGGGTCCGGCTACACCTTC. This encodes CASSLESGSGYTF.

The chain couples TRBV7-8 to TRBJ1-2, with a tentative D call TRBD1 (5 bases). The V and J ends lost 1 base and 9 bases respectively, with 18 bases between them. The CDR3 is 15 residues long. The germline gives CDR1 SGHVS, CDR2 FQNEAQ. This CDR3 reads CASSLVTGARLSYTF. CDR3 nucleotides: TGTGCCAGCAGCTTAGTCACCGGGGCGCGGTTGAGCTACACCTTC.

This chain links TRBV5-1 with TRBJ1-2; D call uncertain. Per the germline V gene, CDR1 is SGHRS and CDR2 is YFSETQ. CDR3 length equals 15 residues. Trimming shortened V by 1 base and J by 4 bases, and 14 bases separated the two germline ends. CDR3 protein: CASSLLPDASYGYTF. CDR3 DNA: TGCGCCAGCAGCTTGTTACCCGACGCGAGCTATGGCTACACCTTC.

The V call is TRBV19, the J call TRBJ1-6, with TRBD1 as a possible D gene (6 bases). The CDR3 is 15 amino acids. The V end lost 3 bases, the J end lost 6 bases, and 12 bases lay between the germline ends. Germline-derived CDR1 and CDR2 are LNHDA and SQIVND (reference sequence). The CDR3 protein is CASSIVTGSNSPLHF. As DNA, the CDR3 is TGTGCCAGTAGTATCGTCACAGGGAGTAATTCACCCCTCCACTTT. The entire variable domain, with the rest obtained from reference TRBV19 and TRBJ1-6, is as follows: DGGITQSPKYLFRKEGQNVTLSCEQNLNHDAMYWYRQDPGQGLRLIYYSQIVNDFQKGDIAEGYSVSREKKESFPLTVTSAQKNPTAFYLCASSIVTGSNSPLHFGNGTRLTVT.